The 22 T cell receptor beta chains below were found in one sample sequenced in a study of cytomegalovirus exposure and HLA in healthy donors. The method was immunoSEQ multiplex PCR; TCRdb's version includes in-frame clones alone and lacks a portion of them. This sample carries fewer than 200,000 clones, about nine tenths of them seen once, and the ten largest clones take 5.7%. Sequenced input: PBMCs. All receptors come from a woman between 25 and 40 years old in good health and CMV-seronegative.

The chain joins TRBV6-4 to TRBJ2-3, with TRBD2 matching over 10 bases. The CDR3 is made up of 16 amino acids. V lost 4 bases, J lost 6 bases, and 10 bases stayed unmatched. CDR1 is MRHNA and CDR2 is SNTAGT in the germline V gene. The CDR3 bases are TGTGCCAGCAGTGTCGATCAGCGGGGGGGCCCCGATACGCAGTATTTT. It specifies CASSVDQRGGPDTQYF.

Notes on this clone: Additional DNA sequences in this sample encode the identical CDR3. The rearrangement links TRBV5-1 to TRBJ1-3; maybe TRBD1 (5 bases). Between the trimmed V and J ends, which lost 0 bases and 4 bases, there was a span of 8 bases. The germline CDR1 and CDR2 sequences are SGHRS and YFSETQ. The CDR3 is 14 amino acids. The CDR3 sequence: CASSLGGDGNTIYF. The CDR3 region has the DNA TGCGCCAGCAGCTTGGGAGGGGACGGAAACACCATATATTTT.

The rearrangement joins TRBV28 to TRBJ1-2, with a tentative D call TRBD1 (5 bases). The CDR3 contains 10 residues. Trimming removed 10 bases from V and 8 bases from J, with 11 bases in between. Germline CDR1 is MDHEN and CDR2 is SYDVKM. This CDR3 reads CAIGAGGYTF. CDR3 sequence (DNA): TGTGCCATTGGGGCAGGCGGCTACACCTTC.

This clone was detected a few times. The chain couples TRBV5-4 to TRBJ2-5; 7 bases are shared with TRBD1. The J segment lost 4 bases and the V segment lost 2 bases, leaving 8 bases of the junction unmatched. Per germline, CDR1 SGHNT and CDR2 YYREEE (reference sequence). The CDR3 totals 15 residues. The CDR3 DNA reads as TGTGCCAGCAGCTTCGGTCAGGGGGACGGAGAGACCCAGTACTTC. Its translation: CASSFGQGDGETQYF.

V usage is TRBV7-6 and J usage is TRBJ2-5; 8 bases align to TRBD1. The CDR3 is made up of 13 amino acids. Germline V gene data show CDR1 as SGHVS and CDR2 as FNYEAQ. J gave up 9 bases and V 4 bases, and 7 bases lay outside the gene matches. The CDR3, as DNA: TGTGCCAGCAGCTCCGGACAGGGATGGGCCCAGTACTTC. This codes for CASSSGQGWAQYF.

This chain links TRBV5-3 with TRBJ1-2; 7 nucleotides agree with TRBD1. TRBV5-3 is labeled an ORF, and its function is uncertain. V was pared by 2 bases and J by 3 bases, with 10 bases of the junction left unmatched. The CDR3 spans 16 residues. The CDR3 spells CARSFFIQGFDYGYTF. The CDR3 nucleotides read TGTGCCAGAAGCTTTTTTATACAGGGGTTCGACTATGGCTACACCTTC.

The CDR3 DNA follows: TGTGCCAGCAGTCAACAACTAGCGGGAGTTCGGCAGTACTTC. It specifies CASSQQLAGVRQYF. The chain joins TRBV28 to TRBJ2-7, with 11 bases identical to TRBD2. CDR3 length equals 14 residues. Germline V CDR1 and CDR2: MDHEN, SYDVKM. The ends lost 5 bases at V and 9 bases at J; junction bases unmatched: 9.

The rearrangement links TRBV13 to TRBJ2-7, with a possible D match to TRBD1 (5 bases). Germline CDR1 PRHDT, CDR2 FYEKMQ (reference sequence). CDR3 length: 14 amino acids. V was trimmed by 5 bases and J by 1 base, leaving 12 bases between them. CDR3 region: CASSQRTLSYEQYF. The DNA for the CDR3 is TGTGCCAGCAGCCAACGGACACTTTCCTACGAGCAGTACTTC.

This clone showed up many times. The chain employs TRBV6-1 and TRBJ2-1, with 11 bases aligning to TRBD2. The CDR3 contains 15 residues. Germline trimming cut 4 bases from V and 8 bases from J; bases unmatched to any gene: 7. Germline V gene sequence: CDR1 MNHNS, CDR2 SASEGT. The CDR3 loop reads CASSVDGTSGDEQFF. The CDR3 DNA sequence: TGTGCCAGCAGTGTCGACGGGACTAGCGGCGATGAGCAGTTCTTC.

This chain links TRBV19 with TRBJ1-4; D is perhaps TRBD1 (5 bases). Germline values: CDR1 LNHDA, CDR2 SQIVND (reference sequence). V dropped 7 bases and J dropped 3 bases, with 9 bases sitting between them. This CDR3 region has 13 residues. The CDR3 sequence is CASTDRPNEKLFF. The DNA of the CDR3 is TGTGCCAGTACCGACAGACCTAATGAAAAACTGTTTTTT.

The chain uses TRBV4-3 and TRBJ2-3; D unresolved. Germline values: CDR1 LGHNA, CDR2 YSLEER. V lost 0 bases and J lost 2, with 9 bases in between. The CDR3 runs 15 residues. The CDR3 DNA reads as TGCGCCAGCAGCCAAGATTTCGTATTCACAGATACGCAGTATTTT. Protein: CASSQDFVFTDTQYF.

This clone turned up a few times. This chain uses TRBV2 with TRBJ1-1; a weak D match, TRBD1 (5 bases). V was cut by 3 bases and J by 1 base, with 9 bases left in between. The CDR3 sequence is 14 residues long. The germline V gene encodes CDR1 SNHLY and CDR2 FYNNEI. CDR3 protein: CASSEGRSNTEAFF. For the CDR3, the DNA is TGTGCCAGCAGTGAGGGGCGTTCGAACACTGAAGCTTTCTTT.

The chain recombines TRBV28 with TRBJ1-5, with a tentative D call TRBD1 (6 bases). Trimming removed 8 bases at V and 5 bases at J, with 19 bases between. Per the germline V gene, CDR1 is MDHEN and CDR2 is SYDVKM. This CDR3 has 15 amino acids. The CDR3 loop is CASGSTQGPHQPQHF. The CDR3 DNA sequence: TGTGCCAGCGGGTCCACACAGGGTCCGCATCAGCCCCAGCATTTT.

This clone showed up just once. This chain links TRBV7-2 with TRBJ2-7, with unresolved D. Trimming took off 3 bases at V and 0 bases at J, with 9 bases between the two ends. The CDR3 sequence is 14 residues long. Germline V gene data show CDR1 as SGHTA and CDR2 as FQGNSA. CDR3 amino acids: CASSLDGSSYEQYF. The CDR3 nucleotides read TGTGCCAGCAGCTTGGACGGAAGCTCCTACGAGCAGTACTTC.

V is TRBV12-5 and J is TRBJ1-2; weak D call: TRBD1 (5 bases). The CDR3 length is 14 residues. Germline CDR1 and CDR2: LGHNT and FRNRAP. V shed 6 bases and J shed 1 base, with 12 bases lying between them. The CDR3: CASGPQGYNYGYTF. The CDR3 nucleotides read TGTGCTAGTGGCCCCCAGGGCTATAACTATGGCTACACCTTC.

V and J are TRBV19 and TRBJ2-3; D gene uncertain. There are 12 residues in the CDR3. Trimming took off 4 bases at V and 5 bases at J, with 7 bases between the two ends. Germline lookup yields CDR1 LNHDA and CDR2 SQIVND (reference sequence). CDR3 nucleotide sequence: TGTGCCAGTAGTACCCTATTAGATACGCAGTATTTT. It yields the protein CASSTLLDTQYF.

The chain carries TRBV14 and TRBJ2-6, with D possibly matching TRBD2 (5 bases). Trimming removed 1 base at V and 4 bases at J, with 14 bases between. The germline gives CDR1 SGHDN, CDR2 FVKESK. The CDR3 runs 17 residues. The CDR3 coding sequence is TGTGCCAGCAGCCAAGTAAGTCCGGGAAGAGGGGCCAACGTCCTGACTTTC. Translated: CASSQVSPGRGANVLTF.

The chain is built from TRBV7-2 and TRBJ1-2; D not certain. With 5 bases removed from V and 6 bases from J, the gap between germline ends came to 13 bases. The CDR3 is 13 residues long. Germline CDR1 SGHTA, CDR2 FQGNSA. The CDR3 spells CASSINPPDGYTF. CDR3 nucleotide sequence: TGTGCCAGCAGCATTAACCCCCCGGATGGCTACACCTTC. Full variable domain (missing parts from reference TRBV7-2 and TRBJ1-2): GAGVSQSPSNKVTEKGKDVELRCDPISGHTALYWYRQSLGQGLEFLIYFQGNSAPDKSGLPSDRFSAERTGGSVSTLTIQRTQQEDSAVYLCASSINPPDGYTFGSGTRLTVV.

J is TRBJ2-1 and V is TRBV7-9, with unresolved D. Germline CDR1 reads SEHNR; CDR2 reads FQNEAQ (reference sequence). With 3 bases removed from V and 6 bases from J, the gap between germline ends came to 3 bases. The CDR3 length is 11 residues. CDR3 sequence reads: CASSLGNEQFF. The CDR3 region has the DNA TGTGCCAGCAGCTTGGGCAATGAGCAGTTCTTC.

The chain uses TRBV10-3 and TRBJ2-7; D unclear. This CDR3 has 14 residues. Germline V gene data show CDR1 as ENHRY and CDR2 as SYGVKD. Trimming took 0 bases from V and 4 from J, leaving 10 bases between them. DNA of the CDR3: TGTGCCATCAGTGAGTCGATGACTCCATACGAGCAGTACTTC. It yields the protein CAISESMTPYEQYF.

V and J are TRBV19 and TRBJ1-3; maybe TRBD1 (6 bases). The CDR3 is 15 residues long. V gave up 6 bases and J gave up 0 bases, with 12 bases separating them. The germline V gene encodes CDR1 LNHDA and CDR2 SQIVND (reference sequence). CDR3 DNA: TGTGCCAGTAGACTCAGGGGCAACTCTGGAAACACCATATATTTT. Residues: CASRLRGNSGNTIYF.

This clone was recorded only once. V usage is TRBV6-6 and J usage is TRBJ1-5; D not resolved. CDR1 is MNHNY, CDR2 SVGAGI, per germline (reference sequence). Trimming left V 5 bases short and J 0 bases short, with 8 bases between. The CDR3 extends over 14 amino acids. The chain's CDR3 is CASSQVDSNQPQHF. DNA for the CDR3: TGTGCCAGCAGTCAGGTGGATAGCAATCAGCCCCAGCATTTT.